This T cell receptor (beta chain) was observed in a study of T cells in Graves' hyperthyroidism and ophthalmopathy (dated by TCRdb to between 2018 and 2020). The study in broad terms: Peripheral blood was sampled at the time of initial diagnosis, prior to any treatment. TCR V-J signatures able to tell the groups apart were searched for in a discovery cohort of 90 to 100 patients, of whom approximately 40 had Graves' ophthalmopathy and around 58 had stable Graves' hyperthyroidism. Prospective prediction of ophthalmopathy was tested in an independent validation cohort consisting of some 18 hyperthyroidism patients and about 17 patients who later progressed to ophthalmopathy. For training and testing, the 100 or so patients in the discovery cohort were randomly divided in a 7:3 ratio. In addition, the study compared T-cell repertoires in thyroid tissue and in blood from six Graves' hyperthyroidism patients. After blood sampling, hyperthyroidism patients were treated with methimazole at a starting dose of 30 mg daily, and ophthalmopathy patients were treated with high-dose intravenous methylprednisolone. TCR Vbeta CDR3 sequencing of fewer than 150 peripheral blood samples (fewer than 45 ophthalmopathy, 75 or so hyperthyroidism and some 17 progressor patients) is reported in the paper.

There are 11 amino acids in the CDR3, from cysteine to phenylalanine inclusive. Just the 33-base CDR3 DNA is kept, in frame starting at base 1. Relative to germline, V is 7 bases shorter and J is 6 bases shorter, with 10 bases between their ends. CDR1 and CDR2 are drawn from the germline V gene (reference sequence): LGHDT, YNNKEL. Amplification of TCR beta CDR3 regions was carried out from RNA transcripts. The first round of RT-PCR for the TCR CDR3 was performed with the HTBI primer set and the Qiagen OneStep RT-PCR kit. A second multiplex PCR round built the libraries, followed by size selection and purification. Paired-end sequencing of the libraries was performed with 100 bp reads on an Illumina HiSeq2000. Processing in the source paper ran as follows. SOAPnuke was used to process the raw data, with reads discarded if the reads contained adapters or uncalled bases, had a mean Phred below 15, or lacked an exact constant-primer or identifier match. COPE v1.2.5 was used to merge high-quality paired reads, and clonotypes were defined as unique nucleotide sequences. Clonotypes were aligned to IMGT TRBV, TRBD and TRBJ reference segments using MiTCR v1.1. Only V-J combinations with frequency above 0.0001, covering approximately 99% of repertoires, were analysed. A TCS score was defined as the ratio between F50 (clonal expansion) and ExV (chaos), using BLOSUM62-based TCRdist between CDR3 peptides within each V-J. Welch's t-statistics and random forest reduced fewer than 550 V-J features to roughly 13, which were used in a naive Bayes classifier (R e1071). TCRdb reprocessing: public reads trimmed at Q25 with fastp, clones called with MiXCR, in-frame beta chains kept. Rows are unified per CDR3 protein, each entry keeping the most common DNA and genes. For this entry, the V and J calls and clone size follow TCRdb and not the study's own pipeline. In all, the sample holds around 300,000 distinct CDR3 sequences, and about 15% of those were seen once. The ten largest clones represent approximately 23% of the sample.

What the authors observed across the whole study: No statistical method was used to set the sample size in advance, and investigators knew the group allocation. A 13 V-J signature model separated ophthalmopathy from stable hyperthyroidism, with just over 85% sensitivity and about 81% specificity in cross-validation and 80%/75% in testing. Most expanded thyroid clonotypes (frequency above 0.001) were also found in blood, which suggests that blood repertoires may mirror thyroid immune responses. In validation, the model predicted progression to ophthalmopathy with 55% to 71% sensitivity and roughly 75% specificity, a median of 6.5 months before onset.

Stable Graves' hyperthyroidism was defined as the absence of progression to ophthalmopathy over 18 months of follow-up. Hyperthyroidism patients were aged 18 to 65 years and newly diagnosed, with disease duration of less than 2 months. The study excluded patients with uncontrolled infections, other autoimmune diseases, pregnancy or lactation. Diagnoses relied on clinical symptoms, serum thyroxine and TRAb, thyroid ultrasound and orbital computed tomography. PBMCs were separated from 8 to 10 ml of fresh peripheral blood using Ficoll-Paque density gradient centrifugation. Total RNA was extracted using Trizol reagent, and RNA quality was assessed on an Agilent 2100 Bioanalyzer. Details on this clonotype: Its antigen is unknown. No base quality values were provided; no much bigger clone lies one nucleotide off.

Sample: blood. The chain employs TRBV3-1 and TRBJ2-7; no D gene is confidently identified. The sequence derives from a woman aged 25 to 39 with Graves' hyperthyroidism. The DNA sequence is as follows: TGTGCCAGCAACTTCCACTCCGAGCAGTACTTC. Translated, this gives CASNFHSEQYF.